This record looks at one T cell receptor beta chain sequence and its context. Profiling relied on immunoSEQ multiplex PCR, and the TCRdb table lists in-frame clones only, not all of them. Seen here are more than 400,000 clones, about 90% observed once, and the top ten hold 0.65% to 0.9%. These data are taken from a study of blood T cell repertoires in COVID-19. Overall study context: T cells, B-cell-depleted T cells, or PBMCs provided the cDNA or gDNA that served as material.

Recruitment covered roughly 24 US areas and drew participants whose ages spanned roughly 18 to 100 years. This receptor was identified in a woman aged 18-29 years who had recovered from COVID-19. The specimen sequenced was PBMCs or T cells enriched from blood (not recorded which).

CDR3 coding DNA: TGTGCCAGCTCACTAGGGTCTGGGGGCGCCTATGGCTACACCTTC. Translated: CASSLGSGGAYGYTF. The V gene is TRBV18, the J gene TRBJ1-2, with a possible D match to TRBD1 (6 bases). The CDR3 spans 15 residues. CDR1 KGHSH and CDR2 LQKENI come from the germline V gene. V gave up 4 bases and J gave up 4 bases, with 16 bases separating them.